These 9 T cell receptor beta chains came from one sample sequenced in a study of blood T cell repertoires in COVID-19. Assay: immunoSEQ multiplex PCR; the TCRdb copy retains only in-frame clones and omits some. The profile shows around 86,000 clones, about 83% of them singletons. Sequencing input: peripheral blood. The receptors come from a woman of 80 years or more with acute or convalescent COVID-19.

V is TRBV7-9 and J is TRBJ2-5, with no clear D. CDR1 is SEHNR and CDR2 is FQNEAQ in the germline V gene (reference sequence). V was cut by 2 bases and J by 9 bases, with 10 bases left in between. The CDR3 sequence is 12 residues long. The chain's CDR3 is CASSLSSGPQYF. CDR3 nucleotide sequence: TGTGCCAGCAGCTTATCATCGGGTCCCCAGTACTTC.

The chain couples TRBV6-5 to TRBJ2-3; possible D gene TRBD2, 6 bases. The CDR3 length is 14 residues. Looked up from germline, CDR1 is MNHEY and CDR2 is SVGAGI. Trimming shortened V by 5 bases and J by 2 bases, and 11 bases separated the two germline ends. The CDR3 is CASSHTGVTDTQYF. The DNA for the CDR3 is TGTGCCAGCAGTCACACGGGGGTCACAGATACGCAGTATTTT.

V and J are TRBV6-6 and TRBJ1-6, with 7 bases matching TRBD1. Germline V gene lookup returns CDR1 MNHNY and CDR2 SVGAGI (reference sequence). The J segment lost 7 bases and the V segment lost 8 bases, leaving 8 bases of the junction unmatched. There are 14 residues in the CDR3. The CDR3 DNA follows: TGTGCCAGCGGGGAGACAGGGACGAATTCACCCCTCCACTTT. Translating it yields CASGETGTNSPLHF.

This sequence joins TRBV19 and TRBJ2-5, with TRBD1 as a possible D gene (7 bases). This CDR3 contains 14 residues. V was pared by 3 bases and J by 7 bases, with 15 bases between. Germline V CDR1 and CDR2: LNHDA, SQIVND (reference sequence). This CDR3 reads CASSMGTVGGTQYF. The CDR3 coding sequence is TGTGCCAGTAGTATGGGGACAGTGGGGGGGACCCAGTACTTC.

The V and J genes are TRBV11-3 and TRBJ2-6, with TRBD2 matching over 7 bases. Per the germline V gene, CDR1 is SGHNT and CDR2 is YENEEA. V was pared by 0 bases and J by 5 bases, with 13 bases of the junction left unmatched. This CDR3 has 19 residues. The chain's CDR3 is CASSLDKPPRGTRANVLTF. Written as DNA, the CDR3 is TGTGCCAGCAGCTTAGATAAGCCCCCGCGGGGGACCCGGGCCAACGTCCTGACTTTC.

Only a few counts were recorded for this clone. V usage is TRBV4-1 and J usage is TRBJ1-6; D not resolved. CDR1 and CDR2 (germline): MGHRA, YSYEKL. Trimming took off 0 bases at V and 5 bases at J, with 11 bases between the two ends. The CDR3 sequence is 16 residues long. CDR3 nucleotide sequence: TGCGCCAGCAGCCAAGATTGGACTGTTGATAATTCACCCCTCCACTTT. This sequence encodes CASSQDWTVDNSPLHF.

The chain has TRBV6-5 and TRBJ2-7; 10 bases line up with TRBD1. The CDR3 is 14 amino acids. Per germline, CDR1 MNHEY and CDR2 SVGAGI. V lost 2 bases, J lost 4 bases, and 2 bases stayed unmatched. The CDR3: CASSYRGQGYEQYF. The CDR3 DNA reads TGTGCCAGCAGTTACCGGGGACAGGGGTACGAGCAGTACTTC.

V gene TRBV20-1 combines with J gene TRBJ1-2; D not resolved. Germline V CDR1 and CDR2: DFQATT, SNEGSKA (reference sequence). The CDR3 covers 13 residues. Trimming removed 3 bases from V and 1 base from J, with 9 bases in between. CDR3 nucleotides: TGCAGTGCTAGTGTGGGGAGTAACTATGGCTACACCTTC. Translated, it gives CSASVGSNYGYTF.

CDR3 in DNA: TGTGCCACTGAGCGGGCGTCCTACAATGAGCAGTTCTTC. Protein sequence: CATERASYNEQFF. This chain connects TRBV28 to TRBJ2-1, with D tentatively TRBD2 (6 bases). CDR3 length equals 13 residues. Between the trimmed V and J ends, which lost 10 bases and 1 base, there was a span of 11 bases. The germline V gene has CDR1 MDHEN and CDR2 SYDVKM. Variable domain in full (rest from reference TRBV28 and TRBJ2-1): DVKVTQSSRYLVKRTGEKVFLECVQDMDHENMFWYRQDPGLGLRLIYFSYDVKMKEKGDIPEGYSVSREKKERFSLILESASTNQTSMYLCATERASYNEQFFGPGTRLTVL.